Each of the 29 T cell receptor beta chains below was sequenced from the same sample in a study of Graves' ophthalmopathy and Graves' hyperthyroidism (dated by TCRdb to the late 2010s). The listed sequencing device is Illumina HiSeq 2000. For repertoire sequencing, TCR beta CDR3 regions were amplified from RNA transcripts. A first-round RT-PCR used HTBI primers with the Qiagen OneStep RT-PCR kit, followed by a second-round multiplex PCR, size selection and purification. Through fastp at Q25 and MiXCR, TCRdb rebuilt clones from the public reads, retaining in-frame beta chains. Rows matching on CDR3 protein sequence are summarized as one entry with the most common DNA and genes. The sample contains 350,000 or so distinct CDR3 sequences, about a sixth of them found a single time. 9% to 15% of the sample belongs to the ten largest clones. The sample taken for sequencing was peripheral blood. The receptor source for this set is an adult man with Graves' ophthalmopathy.

This clonotype was seen at least ten times. This chain links TRBV9 with TRBJ2-2, with 10 bases identical to TRBD2. V shed 2 bases, J shed 5 bases, and the junction held 6 bases outside the gene matches. CDR3 size: 16 residues. Germline CDR1 SGDLS, CDR2 YYNGEE. The CDR3 bases are TGTGCCAGCAGCGTCTCTAGCGGGGGTGAGACCGGGGAGCTGTTTTTT. Protein: CASSVSSGGETGELFF.

This clonotype was observed a handful of times. J is TRBJ2-7 and V is TRBV6-5; either TRBD1 or TRBD2 may supply D (5 bases each). V was trimmed by 1 base and J by 7 bases, leaving 5 bases between them. This CDR3 contains 11 residues. CDR1 MNHEY and CDR2 SVGAGI come from the germline V gene. The DNA of the CDR3 is TGTGCCAGCAGTTACTGGGGGGAGCAGTACTTC. Translating it yields CASSYWGEQYF.

This clonotype was counted many times. This sequence joins TRBV20-1 and TRBJ1-6, with 8 positions matching TRBD1. The length of the CDR3 is 14 residues. The V gene's germline CDR1 is DFQATT and CDR2 SNEGSKA (reference sequence). The J segment lost 8 bases and the V segment lost 5 bases, leaving 8 bases of the junction unmatched. The CDR3 sequence: CSALTGDSDSPLHF. As DNA, the CDR3 is TGCAGTGCTCTGACAGGGGACAGTGATTCACCCCTCCACTTT.

Ten or more counts support this clonotype. The V call is TRBV7-2, the J call TRBJ1-1; unclear D gene. CDR3 length: 11 residues. V lost 5 bases and J 5 bases, leaving 6 bases between the germline ends. Looked up from germline, CDR1 is SGHTA and CDR2 is FQGNSA. The CDR3 loop reads CASSPPTEAFF. The CDR3 DNA reads TGTGCCAGCAGCCCACCAACTGAAGCTTTCTTT. The complete variable domain, with remaining parts taken from reference TRBV7-2 and TRBJ1-1, reads GAGVSQSPSNKVTEKGKDVELRCDPISGHTALYWYRQSLGQGLEFLIYFQGNSAPDKSGLPSDRFSAERTGGSVSTLTIQRTQQEDSAVYLCASSPPTEAFFGQGTRLTVV.

This clonotype was seen many times. The chain couples TRBV6-2 or TRBV6-3 to TRBJ1-6; D unclear. V lost 2 bases and J lost 10, with 18 bases in between. The length of the CDR3 is 16 residues. Germline V gene sequence: CDR1 MNHEY, CDR2 SVGEGT. As DNA, the CDR3 is TGTGCCAGCAGTTACGGGGTTCGGGCGACGAGGTCACCCCTCCACTTT. This codes for CASSYGVRATRSPLHF.

This clonotype was detected ten times or more. The J gene is TRBJ1-5, the V gene TRBV27, with 8 bases that match TRBD1. In germline, CDR1 is MNHEY, CDR2 SMNVEV (reference sequence). CDR3 length equals 15 residues. With V trimmed by 5 bases and J by 5 bases, 8 bases remained unmatched. CDR3 loop: CASSRTGFWDQPQHF. For the CDR3, the DNA is TGTGCCAGCAGTCGGACAGGGTTTTGGGATCAGCCCCAGCATTTT.

At least ten counts were recorded for this clonotype. The rearrangement links TRBV5-5 to TRBJ1-2; 8 positions agree with TRBD1. Unmatched junction bases numbered 2, after V lost 7 bases and J lost 0 bases. This CDR3 spans 13 amino acids. Germline V gene lookup returns CDR1 SGHKS and CDR2 YYEKEE (reference sequence). The CDR3, as DNA: TGTGCCAGCTTGGGACAGGCTAACTATGGCTACACCTTC. Encoded protein: CASLGQANYGYTF.

Ten or more counts support this clonotype. The chain links TRBV12-3 or TRBV12-4 to TRBJ1-5; perhaps TRBD1 as D (5 bases). The CDR3 has 15 amino acids. V was pared by 5 bases and J by 10 bases, with 21 bases between. For the CDR3, the DNA is TGTGCCAGCAGTACCCAGAGGGCGGGGCTGGACCCCCAGCATTTT. This codes for CASSTQRAGLDPQHF.

This clonotype was detected ten times or more. This chain joins TRBV5-1 and TRBJ1-1; 9 bases map to TRBD1. From germline, CDR1 is SGHRS and CDR2 YFSETQ. J gave up 0 bases and V 4 bases, and 4 bases lay outside the gene matches. The CDR3 spans 15 residues. The CDR3 nucleotides are TGCGCCAGCAGCCAAGGGACAGGGTTGAACACTGAAGCTTTCTTT. Amino acids: CASSQGTGLNTEAFF.

This clonotype was seen ten or more times. The chain couples TRBV12-3 or TRBV12-4 to TRBJ2-7; 9 bases are a match to TRBD1. CDR3 size: 17 residues. Trimming at V came to 4 bases and at J to 3 bases, leaving 13 bases not matched to a gene. CDR3 in DNA: TGTGCCAGCAGTTACACAGGGGGCGTGCTCCTGGGCTACGAGCAGTACTTC. Its translation is CASSYTGGVLLGYEQYF.

The CDR3 protein is CASSLGYRGTREQHF. The CDR3 region has the DNA TGTGCCAGCAGTTTAGGCTACAGGGGGACCCGGGAGCAGCATTTT. The chain combines TRBV28 with TRBJ1-5; 8 bases are a match to TRBD1. This CDR3 is built from 15 residues. The germline CDR1 and CDR2 sequences are MDHEN and SYDVKM. The trim removed 2 bases at V and 13 bases at J, leaving 13 bases unmatched.

This clonotype was counted ten times or more. The V and J genes are TRBV5-1 and TRBJ1-5; a weak D match, TRBD1 (5 bases). The CDR3 has 14 residues. The V gene lost 4 bases and the J gene lost 3 bases, with 11 bases spanning the gap. Germline V gives CDR1 SGHRS, CDR2 YFSETQ. Written as DNA, the CDR3 is TGCGCCAGCAGCGTGGGGCACCCCAATCAGCCCCAGCATTTT. Protein: CASSVGHPNQPQHF. Complete variable domain (other parts from reference TRBV5-1 and TRBJ1-5): KAGVTQTPRYLIKTRGQQVTLSCSPISGHRSVSWYQQTPGQGLQFLFEYFSETQRNKGNFPGRFSGRQFSNSRSEMNVSTLELGDSALYLCASSVGHPNQPQHFGDGTRLSIL.

This clonotype was observed once. V gene TRBV6-5 combines with J gene TRBJ2-7, with TRBD1 as a possible D gene (5 bases). The CDR3 consists of 15 residues. The V gene lost 2 bases and the J gene lost 2 bases, with 13 bases spanning the gap. The germline V gene has CDR1 MNHEY and CDR2 SVGAGI. CDR3 nucleotide sequence: TGTGCCAGCAGTTACCGCCCGACACAGGCCTACGAGCAGTACTTC. Protein: CASSYRPTQAYEQYF.

This clonotype was recorded many times. V usage is TRBV20-1 and J usage is TRBJ2-5; D unresolved. Germline assignment: CDR1 DFQATT and CDR2 SNEGSKA (reference sequence). The CDR3 totals 13 residues. The V and J ends lost 0 bases and 6 bases respectively, with 11 bases between them. CDR3 DNA: TGCAGTGCTAGAGACCCGGGTCCCAAGACCCAGTACTTC. Residues: CSARDPGPKTQYF.

The chain joins TRBV5-1 to TRBJ1-1; D uncertain. The CDR3 is 14 amino acids. Germline CDR1 SGHRS, CDR2 YFSETQ. The ends were cut back, 0 bases at V and 3 bases at J, with 9 bases in the middle. This CDR3 is CASSLGWADTEAFF. The CDR3 DNA is TGCGCCAGCAGCTTGGGATGGGCCGACACTGAAGCTTTCTTT.

This clonotype was observed at least ten times. The chain is built from TRBV15 and TRBJ2-7, with TRBD1 matching 7 bases. The CDR3 consists of 16 residues. Germline CDR1 is LNHNV and CDR2 is YYDKDF (reference sequence). Unmatched junction bases numbered 5, after V lost 0 bases and J lost 0 bases. CDR3 sequence (DNA): TGTGCCACCAGCAGAGATTCCGGGACAGCCTCCTACGAGCAGTACTTC. The encoded protein is CATSRDSGTASYEQYF.

Many counts were recorded for this clonotype. This rearrangement joins TRBV11-1 to TRBJ2-7; 13 nucleotides match TRBD2. CDR1 SGHAT and CDR2 FQDESV come from the germline V gene (reference sequence). J was trimmed by 6 bases and V by 1 base; bases with no gene match: 9. CDR3 length: 17 residues. The CDR3 sequence: CASSLVKLAGGPIEQYF. The CDR3 nucleotides read TGTGCCAGCAGCTTAGTGAAACTAGCGGGAGGGCCAATCGAGCAGTACTTC. Full variable domain (outside the CDR3, taken from reference TRBV11-1 and TRBJ2-7): EAEVAQSPRYKITEKSQAVAFWCDPISGHATLYWYRQILGQGPELLVQFQDESVVDDSQLPKDRFSAERLKGVDSTLKIQPAELGDSAMYLCASSLVKLAGGPIEQYFGPGTRLTVT.

Many counts were recorded for this clonotype. This chain links TRBV29-1 with TRBJ1-2, with unresolved D. Germline values: CDR1 SQVTM, CDR2 ANQGSEA. Trimming stripped 3 bases from V and 0 bases from J, with 17 bases between. The CDR3 is made up of 16 amino acids. In DNA, the CDR3 is TGCAGCGTTGATGAACCTCACGGCAGAACTAACTATGGCTACACCTTC. Protein: CSVDEPHGRTNYGYTF.

In its sample, this clonotype was seen many times. The chain carries TRBV12-3 or TRBV12-4 and TRBJ1-6, with 8 nucleotides matching TRBD1. V trimming: 5 bases; J trimming: 7 bases; junction bases outside the gene matches: 7. CDR3 length: 15 residues. CDR3 nucleotides: TGTGCCAGCAGTCAAGCAGGGGGCGAGAATTCACCCCTCCACTTT. Protein product: CASSQAGGENSPLHF.

The sample holds many counts of this clonotype. The V gene is TRBV6-1, the J gene TRBJ1-2; perhaps TRBD1 as D (5 bases). The CDR3 consists of 17 residues. Between the trimmed V and J ends, which lost 2 bases and 3 bases, there was a span of 19 bases. CDR1 and CDR2 from the germline V gene are MNHNS and SASEGT. CDR3: CASSERGVRFLDYGYTF. Here the CDR3 DNA reads TGTGCCAGCAGTGAAAGGGGAGTCCGGTTCTTAGACTATGGCTACACCTTC.

This clonotype was counted at least ten times. J is TRBJ1-1 and V is TRBV29-1, with D maybe TRBD1 (5 bases). Germline V gives CDR1 SQVTM, CDR2 ANQGSEA. This CDR3 region has 11 residues. V shed 5 bases and J shed 11 bases, with 15 bases lying between them. The CDR3 DNA follows: TGCAGCGTTCCAACAGGCGCCGAGGCTTTCTTT. Translating gives CSVPTGAEAFF.

The table lists this clonotype with many counts. This chain connects TRBV6-2 or TRBV6-3 to TRBJ2-7; 9 nucleotides agree with TRBD1. Germline V gene sequence: CDR1 MNHEY, CDR2 SVGEGT. Germline trimming cut 6 bases from V and 4 bases from J; bases unmatched to any gene: 10. The CDR3 totals 15 residues. CDR3 amino acids: CASRSIRTGEYEQYF. The CDR3 nucleotides read TGTGCCAGCAGGTCTATTCGGACAGGGGAATACGAGCAGTACTTC.

This clonotype was seen many times. V gene TRBV5-4 combines with J gene TRBJ1-2, with D possibly being TRBD1 (6 bases). Per the germline V gene, CDR1 is SGHNT and CDR2 is YYREEE (reference sequence). This CDR3 is 14 amino acids long. The V end was cut by 3 bases, the J end by 4 bases, with 13 bases between. The CDR3 sequence is CASSSRRGAYGYTF. The CDR3 region has the DNA TGTGCCAGCAGCTCCCGGCGGGGGGCCTATGGCTACACCTTC. The entire variable domain, with the rest obtained from reference TRBV5-4 and TRBJ1-2, is as follows: ETGVTQSPTHLIKTRGQQVTLRCSSQSGHNTVSWYQQALGQGPQFIFQYYREEENGRGNFPPRFSGLQFPNYSSELNVNALELDDSALYLCASSSRRGAYGYTFGSGTRLTVV.

This clonotype was seen at least ten times. J is TRBJ2-7 and V is TRBV19; 8 bases agree with TRBD1. After removal of 1 base from V and 0 bases from J, the junction contained 2 bases not matched to a gene. CDR1 is LNHDA, CDR2 SQIVND, per germline (reference sequence). The CDR3 is made up of 15 amino acids. CDR3 nucleotides: TGTGCCAGTAGTATAGGGACAGGGCCCTCCTACGAGCAGTACTTC. Encoded protein: CASSIGTGPSYEQYF. Together with reference TRBV19 and TRBJ2-7, the CDR3 gives the full variable domain: DGGITQSPKYLFRKEGQNVTLSCEQNLNHDAMYWYRQDPGQGLRLIYYSQIVNDFQKGDIAEGYSVSREKKESFPLTVTSAQKNPTAFYLCASSIGTGPSYEQYFGPGTRLTVT.

The rearrangement links TRBV11-2 to TRBJ2-7; D is possibly TRBD1 or TRBD2 (5 bases each). The CDR3 totals 16 residues. Deletions cut 5 bases from V and 5 bases from J, with 22 bases between. CDR1 is SGHAT and CDR2 is FQNNGV in the germline V gene. CDR3 nucleotide sequence: TGTGCCAGCAGCCCGGGATTATGGCAGGGCTTGAACGAGCAGTACTTC. Translated, it gives CASSPGLWQGLNEQYF.

In this sample, this clonotype turned up many times. The chain links TRBV9 to TRBJ2-5; D may be TRBD1 or TRBD2 (5 bases each). CDR1 SGDLS and CDR2 YYNGEE come from the germline V gene. Deletions cut 5 bases from V and 6 bases from J, with 23 bases between. The CDR3 has 16 residues. The CDR3 reads CASSPTQGGPGKTQYF. Written as DNA, the CDR3 is TGTGCCAGCAGTCCTACTCAGGGCGGCCCGGGAAAGACCCAGTACTTC.

The sample holds many counts of this clonotype. DNA for the CDR3: TGCGCCAGCAGCCCGGGACTCCCTCTCAGCTCCTACGAGCAGTACTTC. It is translated as CASSPGLPLSSYEQYF. This sequence joins TRBV5-1 and TRBJ2-7, with D perhaps TRBD2 (6 bases). V shed 4 bases and J shed 0 bases, with 17 bases lying between them. CDR3 length: 16 residues. CDR1 is SGHRS and CDR2 is YFSETQ in the germline V gene. Based on the CDR3 plus reference TRBV5-1 and TRBJ2-7, the full variable domain is KAGVTQTPRYLIKTRGQQVTLSCSPISGHRSVSWYQQTPGQGLQFLFEYFSETQRNKGNFPGRFSGRQFSNSRSEMNVSTLELGDSALYLCASSPGLPLSSYEQYFGPGTRLTVT.

This clonotype was detected many times. The chain recombines TRBV24-1 with TRBJ1-1; no reliable D call. V was shortened by 3 bases and J by 0 bases, with 4 bases between the two germline ends. Germline V gene sequence: CDR1 KGHDR, CDR2 SFDVKD. CDR3 size: 13 residues. The CDR3 protein is CATSDPLNTEAFF. The CDR3 DNA is TGTGCCACCAGTGATCCTCTGAACACTGAAGCTTTCTTT.

This clonotype was seen repeatedly, ten times or more. The chain links TRBV30 to TRBJ2-6; perhaps TRBD2 as D (6 bases). The V end lost 3 bases, the J end lost 2 bases, and 17 bases lay between the germline ends. Germline CDR1 GTSNPN, CDR2 SVGIG (reference sequence). This CDR3 is 17 amino acids long. CDR3 DNA: TGTGCCTGGAGGTCGACGGCCGGAGGGCCTGGGGCCAACGTCCTGACTTTC. It translates to CAWRSTAGGPGANVLTF.